This entry lists 22 T cell receptor beta chains sequenced from one sample in a study of blood T cell repertoires in COVID-19. The data were produced by immunoSEQ multiplex PCR, yet TCRdb's version contains in-frame clones alone and is incomplete. The data contain 200,000 to 250,000 clones, about four fifths of them singletons. Input material: PBMCs or T cells enriched from blood (not recorded which). The receptors derive from a woman aged 40 to 50 with acute COVID-19.

The chain links TRBV19 to TRBJ1-5; TRBD1 might be the D (5 bases). Germline values: CDR1 LNHDA, CDR2 SQIVND (reference sequence). This CDR3 region has 14 residues. V shed 6 bases and J shed 3 bases, with 12 bases lying between them. The CDR3 coding sequence is TGTGCCAGTAGCGACAAGGGGTTCAATCAGCCCCAGCATTTT. It yields the protein CASSDKGFNQPQHF.

This sequence joins TRBV28 and TRBJ1-2; D is possibly TRBD1 (6 bases). V lost 5 bases to trimming and J lost 4 bases, with 14 bases between them. The CDR3 runs 14 residues. CDR1 and CDR2 from the germline V gene are MDHEN and SYDVKM. In DNA form, the CDR3 reads TGTGCCAGCAGTACGATGGGGGGGGCCTATGGCTACACCTTC. Translating gives CASSTMGGAYGYTF.

V usage is TRBV5-1 and J usage is TRBJ2-5; 8 nucleotides match TRBD1. The CDR3 totals 16 residues. V was pared by 3 bases and J by 5 bases, with 12 bases of the junction left unmatched. From germline, CDR1 is SGHRS and CDR2 YFSETQ. CDR3 sequence (DNA): TGCGCCAGCAGCTCTCTACCCGCAGGGGGCCATGAGACCCAGTACTTC. It is translated as CASSSLPAGGHETQYF.

This chain connects TRBV5-1 to TRBJ2-1; TRBD1 agrees at 9 bases. CDR1 SGHRS and CDR2 YFSETQ come from the germline V gene. With V trimmed by 7 bases and J by 1 base, 6 bases remained unmatched. The CDR3 contains 15 residues. In DNA form, the CDR3 reads TGCGCCAGCGGGAGGACAGGGGTATCCTACAATGAGCAGTTCTTC. As protein: CASGRTGVSYNEQFF.

For this clone: Other nucleotide sequences in the sample specify the same CDR3. This chain joins TRBV9 and TRBJ2-3; 8 bases map to TRBD2. From germline, CDR1 is SGDLS and CDR2 YYNGEE. CDR3 size: 13 residues. J lost 6 bases, V lost 0 bases, and 0 bases had no gene match. The CDR3 protein is CASSVVAGDTQYF. CDR3 bases: TGTGCCAGCAGCGTAGTAGCGGGGGATACGCAGTATTTT.

This rearrangement joins TRBV19 to TRBJ2-3; 14 bases map to TRBD2. The CDR3 covers 17 residues. CDR1 LNHDA and CDR2 SQIVND come from the germline V gene (reference sequence). V was pared by 5 bases and J by 5 bases, with 9 bases of the junction left unmatched. The chain's CDR3 is CASSSPGLAGVGDTQYF. The CDR3 coding sequence is TGTGCCAGTAGTTCTCCGGGACTAGCGGGAGTTGGAGATACGCAGTATTTT.

The chain carries TRBV6-5 and TRBJ1-1; TRBD1 agrees at 9 bases. Per the germline V gene, CDR1 is MNHEY and CDR2 is SVGAGI. The junction had 2 bases not matched to a gene; V was cut back by 4 bases and J by 2 bases. The CDR3 extends over 14 amino acids. CDR3 protein: CASSSGQGNTEAFF. The CDR3 DNA is TGTGCCAGCAGTTCGGGACAGGGTAACACTGAAGCTTTCTTT.

This chain uses TRBV9 with TRBJ2-2; tentatively, D is TRBD1 (6 bases). The ends were cut back, 4 bases at V and 2 bases at J, with 21 bases in the middle. This CDR3 region has 18 residues. Germline V gives CDR1 SGDLS, CDR2 YYNGEE. The CDR3 sequence is CASSQADSALINTGELFF. CDR3 nucleotide sequence: TGTGCCAGCAGCCAAGCGGACAGTGCCCTTATTAACACCGGGGAGCTGTTTTTT.

The rearrangement links TRBV2 to TRBJ1-5, with 10 bases lining up with TRBD1. After removal of 7 bases from V and 3 bases from J, the junction contained 6 bases not matched to a gene. CDR1 is SNHLY and CDR2 is FYNNEI in the germline V gene. This CDR3 contains 15 residues. The CDR3 spells CASTLDRGYNQPQHF. The DNA of the CDR3 is TGTGCCAGCACCTTGGACAGGGGGTACAATCAGCCCCAGCATTTT.

The CDR3 DNA follows: TGTGCCACCAGCAGTTTCAGGAATCAGCCCCAGCATTTT. Its protein product is CATSSFRNQPQHF. The chain joins TRBV15 to TRBJ1-5; no clear D gene. This CDR3 is 13 amino acids long. Trimming removed 3 bases from V and 4 bases from J, with 7 bases in between. Germline V gene data show CDR1 as LNHNV and CDR2 as YYDKDF (reference sequence).

This clone has ten or more counts. The rearrangement joins TRBV7-3 to TRBJ1-6, with no clear D. The CDR3 runs to 13 residues. Per germline, CDR1 SGHTA and CDR2 FQGTGA. V shed 5 bases and J shed 6 bases, with 8 bases lying between them. For the CDR3, the DNA is TGTGCCAGCAGCCCAACGGTTAATTCACCCCTCCACTTT. This translates into CASSPTVNSPLHF.

This chain links TRBV5-5 with TRBJ1-1; D possibly corresponds to TRBD1 (5 bases). V lost 2 bases to trimming and J lost 0 bases, with 8 bases between them. Per germline, CDR1 SGHKS and CDR2 YYEKEE (reference sequence). The CDR3 totals 14 residues. The CDR3 coding sequence is TGTGCCAGCAGCTTTGTACAGGTGAACACTGAAGCTTTCTTT. Its translation: CASSFVQVNTEAFF.

The J gene is TRBJ1-2, the V gene TRBV7-2; the D gene is possibly TRBD1 (6 bases). Germline CDR1 is SGHTA and CDR2 is FQGNSA. The V end was cut by 5 bases, the J end by 7 bases, with 20 bases between. This CDR3 region has 15 residues. The DNA of the CDR3 is TGTGCCAGCAGCCCAGTGCAGGGGATAGGTCCTGGCTACACCTTC. This codes for CASSPVQGIGPGYTF.

This chain joins TRBV2 and TRBJ2-1; D uncertain. Germline loops: CDR1 SNHLY, CDR2 FYNNEI. Trimming shortened V by 6 bases and J by 8 bases, and 14 bases separated the two germline ends. The CDR3 covers 13 residues. This chain's CDR3 is CASSADGFDEQFF. The CDR3 DNA reads as TGTGCCAGCAGCGCCGACGGGTTCGATGAGCAGTTCTTC.

This sequence joins TRBV24-1 and TRBJ1-1; 8 nucleotides agree with TRBD1. Germline CDR1 and CDR2: KGHDR and SFDVKD. CDR3 length equals 19 residues. The V and J ends lost 0 bases and 0 bases, in that order; junction bases with no gene match: 11. CDR3 residues: CATSDLQDRTGPLNTEAFF. CDR3 DNA sequence: TGTGCCACCAGTGATTTGCAAGACCGGACAGGGCCTTTGAACACTGAAGCTTTCTTT.

The chain employs TRBV7-6 and TRBJ1-3, with 7 bases aligning to TRBD1. Looked up from germline, CDR1 is SGHVS and CDR2 is FNYEAQ. Unmatched junction bases numbered 3, after V lost 1 base and J lost 0 bases. This CDR3 has 16 residues. The chain's CDR3 is CASSLEQGFSGNTIYF. The CDR3 DNA follows: TGTGCCAGCAGCTTAGAACAGGGGTTCTCTGGAAACACCATATATTTT. Full variable domain (rest looked up from reference TRBV7-6 and TRBJ1-3): GAGVSQSPRYKVTKRGQDVALRCDPISGHVSLYWYRQALGQGPEFLTYFNYEAQQDKSGLPNDRFSAERPEGSISTLTIQRTEQRDSAMYRCASSLEQGFSGNTIYFGEGSWLTVV.

This clone occurred once. This chain links TRBV19 with TRBJ2-2; 11 nucleotides align to TRBD1. Germline lookup yields CDR1 LNHDA and CDR2 SQIVND (reference sequence). The CDR3 sequence is 15 residues long. J lost 6 bases, V lost 7 bases, and 7 bases had no gene match. The CDR3 sequence: CASTPGQGGAGELFF. The CDR3 nucleotides read TGTGCCAGTACCCCGGGACAGGGGGGGGCCGGGGAGCTGTTTTTT.

The chain couples TRBV4-1 to TRBJ1-1; 8 nucleotides agree with TRBD1. Trimming at V came to 1 base and at J to 8 bases, leaving 0 bases not matched to a gene. There are 12 residues in the CDR3. CDR1 is MGHRA and CDR2 is YSYEKL in the germline V gene. The chain's CDR3 is CASSQGTGEAFF. The CDR3, as DNA: TGCGCCAGCAGCCAAGGGACAGGGGAAGCTTTCTTT.

J is TRBJ2-1 and V is TRBV29-1; TRBD2 is a possible D gene (5 bases). The CDR3 totals 14 residues. V lost 2 bases and J lost 5, with 13 bases in between. CDR1 and CDR2 (germline): SQVTM, ANQGSEA. The CDR3 region has the DNA TGCAGCGTTGAACCTGGACTCAACAACAATGAGCAGTTCTTC. It translates to CSVEPGLNNNEQFF.

This chain links TRBV6-5 with TRBJ2-6, with D perhaps matching TRBD2 (6 bases). The V and J ends lost 7 bases and 0 bases respectively, with 7 bases between them. The V gene's germline CDR1 is MNHEY and CDR2 SVGAGI. The CDR3 is 14 residues long. As DNA, the CDR3 is TGTGCCAGCAAGACTAGCTCTGGGGCCAACGTCCTGACTTTC. It encodes CASKTSSGANVLTF.

The chain couples TRBV30 to TRBJ1-5; D is undetermined. The CDR3 sequence is 12 residues long. The germline gives CDR1 GTSNPN, CDR2 SVGIG (reference sequence). V dropped 0 bases and J dropped 6 bases, with 6 bases sitting between them. The CDR3 spells CAWSVLSQPQHF. The CDR3 DNA reads TGTGCCTGGAGTGTACTCTCTCAGCCCCAGCATTTT.

In this sample, this clone turned up a few times. The V and J genes are TRBV7-3 and TRBJ2-5, with D possibly being TRBD2 (6 bases). V was pared by 2 bases and J by 2 bases, with 12 bases between. This CDR3 is 15 amino acids long. Germline V gives CDR1 SGHTA, CDR2 FQGTGA. In nucleotides, the CDR3 is TGTGCCAGCAGCTTAGGGGCTAGCGATCAAGAGACCCAGTACTTC. Translating gives CASSLGASDQETQYF.